This T cell receptor beta chain is from a study of T cells in Graves' hyperthyroidism and ophthalmopathy. Hyperthyroidism in the patients, aged 18 to 65, was newly diagnosed and under 2 months in duration. Notes on the study in general: Ophthalmopathy was told apart from stable hyperthyroidism by a 13 V-J model. Most thyroid-expanded clonotypes above 0.001 were also found in blood.

The source material, RNA transcripts, was used to amplify TCR beta CDR3 regions. The primer set for the first-round RT-PCR of the TCR CDR3 was HTBI. TCRdb reprocessed the multiplex PCR reads via MiXCR and lists one record per CDR3 protein. The sample holds under 300,000 distinct CDR3 sequences; roughly 15% are singletons and the top ten take 10% to 15%. This clonotype occurred many times. The antigen is undetermined. The sequence was collected from a woman in her thirties or forties with Graves' hyperthyroidism that later progressed to Graves' ophthalmopathy. Sequenced sample: blood.

The chain's CDR3 is CASSLGASGSDEQFF. CDR3 DNA: TGTGCCAGCAGCTTAGGGGCTAGCGGGAGCGATGAGCAGTTCTTC. V and J are TRBV7-9 and TRBJ2-1; TRBD2 matches at 10 bases. Per the germline V gene, CDR1 is SEHNR and CDR2 is FQNEAQ (reference sequence). The CDR3 is 15 amino acids. V shed 1 base, J shed 8 bases, and the junction held 5 bases outside the gene matches.